This T cell receptor (beta chain) emerged from a study of T cells in Graves' hyperthyroidism and ophthalmopathy. This clonotype was seen only once. V shed 4 bases and J shed 1 base, with 11 bases lying between them. This CDR3 comprises 14 residues. Germline values: CDR1 SGHRS, CDR2 YFSETQ. TCR beta CDR3 regions were amplified from RNA transcripts. During a first-round RT-PCR of the TCR CDR3, the HTBI primer set was used. TCRdb processed the multiplex PCR reads anew with MiXCR; each CDR3 protein has one entry. The sample has approximately 870,000 distinct CDR3 sequences, more than 30% seen once; the top ten hold 7.5% to 9.5%.

The receptor was isolated from a man younger than 30 with Graves' hyperthyroidism. The chain employs TRBV5-1 and TRBJ1-1; D uncertain. What was sequenced was blood. DNA of the CDR3: TGCGCCAGCAGCCACTCGGGGTGGAACACTGAAGCTTTCTTT. Its translation is CASSHSGWNTEAFF.